This T cell receptor beta chain was documented in a study of immune aging and cytomegalovirus after organ transplant (dated by TCRdb to the early 2020s). Regarding the study in general: Three-drug immunosuppression with prednisone, tacrolimus, and mycophenolate was given to all transplant recipients. Results the study describes overall, beyond this receptor: Following viremia, cells with an aged phenotype rose post-transplant no matter the clone size, with the increase showing up earlier in large clones (days 200-264) than in small clones. TEMRA cells made up a larger share of large clones, and the seven largest clones (approximately 1,900 cells) gained aged and TEMRA cells while losing TCM cells. Because CD57 was not measured in the sequencing data, a conservative gene-based aging definition was used instead.

The meaning of the sample's time point label: five sample-tagged time points from pre-transplant (day -1) to day 368 post-transplant, pooled. After thawing, PBMC were stimulated with a CMV IE-1 overlapping peptide library for more than 9 hours, with no transport inhibitors added. Thawed cells were rested overnight and then stimulated in R10 medium with CD28/CD49d costimulation. The IE-1 peptide library was made up of 15-amino-acid peptides with 11-amino-acid overlaps. Samples from each time point were barcoded using BD Single-Cell Multiplexing Kit Sample Tags, then pooled and stained with sorting antibodies plus oligo-conjugated anti-CD45RA. A BD FACSAria III was used to sort CMV-responsive CD8+CD137+ and CD4+CD154+ T cells at 4-way purity. Blood samples were drawn into EDTA vacutainers and processed by Ficoll gradient within 1-24 hours. Ten or more counts support this clonotype. The clone's antigen remains unknown. Base quality data are lacking; no much larger clone is found one base away.

Libraries were built with single-cell sequencing. TCRdb names Illumina NovaSeq 6000 as the instrument used. The BD Rhapsody Targeted mRNA and AbSeq Reagent Kit, in a microwell format, was used for cell capture and library preparation. The libraries included TCR, sample tags, AbSeq, and targeted mRNA drawn from the Human T-Cell Expression Panel together with custom TOX and TOX2 primers. Libraries were sequenced on an Illumina NovaSeq. In the source study's methods: The analysis covered over 9,500 cells in total, of which 6,500 to 8,000 were CD8 T cells and 4494 were CD8 T cells with an identifiable TCR CDR3. The BD Rhapsody Targeted Analysis Pipeline, including V(D)J processing, was run on the Seven Bridges Genomics platform to process the raw data. SeqGeq 1.6.0 was used for quality control, Sample Tag demultiplexing with Lex-BDSMK, clone identification with VDJ Explorer, and Seurat clustering. A clone was considered non-expanded if it made up <1% of CD8 T cells, and considered a clonal expansion if it made up >2.5% of the sample. TCRdb trimmed the raw reads at Q25, called clones with MiXCR and kept productive beta chains. Each CDR3 protein gets just one entry, which takes the most common genes and DNA from the rows behind it. TCRdb's processing, not the authors', yielded these V and J calls. The table for this sample lists roughly 20,000 distinct CDR3 sequences; just over 35% of them were counted only once. Jointly, the top ten make up less than 30% of the sample.

Inclusive of the bounding cysteine and phenylalanine, the CDR3 is 13 residues long. Only the CDR3 portion is preserved as DNA: 39 bases, with reading frame beginning at the first base. V was cut back by 6 bases and J by 6 bases, leaving a gap of 13 bases between them. Sequenced material: CMV peptide-activated CD4+ and CD8+ T cells sorted from blood, taken at five time points, pooled. The intended sense of this specimen's cell subset or site label: sorted CD8+CD137+ and CD4+CD154+ T cells after roughly 12 h CMV IE-1 peptide stimulation. The clonotype originates from a female donor who had a heart transplant and CMV viremia. The sequence joins TRBV12-3 or TRBV12-4 to TRBJ2-3, with no D gene named confidently. The CDR3 sequence is CASSSNSWDTQYF. The DNA is as follows: TGTGCCAGCAGCTCCAATAGCTGGGATACGCAGTATTTT.